This TCR beta chain was profiled in a study of OX40 agonist ivuxolimab in advanced cancers. Profiling relied on immunoSEQ multiplex PCR, and the TCRdb table lists in-frame clones only, not all of them. The sample has roughly 60,000 clones, 80% to 95% seen once; the top ten hold around a quarter. This receptor was identified in an adult with an advanced solid tumor such as melanoma, head and neck, liver or kidney cancer. This specimen consisted of CD4+ or CD8+ T cells sorted from blood, obtained in a trial of the OX40 agonist ivuxolimab.

The CDR3: CASSFRGLLHRTFF. The CDR3 nucleotides read TGTGCCAGCAGCTTCAGGGGGCTTCTACACCGCACTTTCTTT. The chain links TRBV28 to TRBJ1-1, with 8 positions matching TRBD1. CDR3 length equals 14 residues. Germline values: CDR1 MDHEN, CDR2 SYDVKM. Trimming removed 6 bases from V and 12 bases from J; junction bases left unmatched: 15.